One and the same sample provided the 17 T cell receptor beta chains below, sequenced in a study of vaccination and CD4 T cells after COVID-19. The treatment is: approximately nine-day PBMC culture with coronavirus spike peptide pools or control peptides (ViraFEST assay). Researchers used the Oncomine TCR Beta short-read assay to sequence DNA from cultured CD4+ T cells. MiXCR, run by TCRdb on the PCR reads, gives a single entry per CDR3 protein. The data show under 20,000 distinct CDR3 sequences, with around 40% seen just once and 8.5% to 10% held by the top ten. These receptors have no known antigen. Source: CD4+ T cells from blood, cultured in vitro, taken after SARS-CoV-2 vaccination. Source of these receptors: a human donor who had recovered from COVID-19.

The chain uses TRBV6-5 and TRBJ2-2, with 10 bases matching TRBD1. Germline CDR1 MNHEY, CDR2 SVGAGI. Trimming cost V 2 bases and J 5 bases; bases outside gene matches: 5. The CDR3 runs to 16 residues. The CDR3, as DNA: TGTGCCAGCAGTTACGGGACAGGGGCGATTACCGGGGAGCTGTTTTTT. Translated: CASSYGTGAITGELFF.

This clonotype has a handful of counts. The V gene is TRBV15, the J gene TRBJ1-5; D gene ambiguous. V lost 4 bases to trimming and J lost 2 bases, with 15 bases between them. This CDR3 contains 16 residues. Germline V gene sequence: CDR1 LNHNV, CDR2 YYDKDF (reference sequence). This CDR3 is CATSILRAVGNQPQHF. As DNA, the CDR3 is TGTGCCACCAGCATTTTAAGGGCTGTTGGCAATCAGCCCCAGCATTTT.

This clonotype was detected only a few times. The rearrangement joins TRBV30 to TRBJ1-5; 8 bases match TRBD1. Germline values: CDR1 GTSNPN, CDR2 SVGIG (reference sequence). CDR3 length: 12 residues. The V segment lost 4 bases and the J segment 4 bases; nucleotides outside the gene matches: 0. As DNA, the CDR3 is TGTGCCTGGAACAGGGGGAATCAGCCCCAGCATTTT. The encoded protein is CAWNRGNQPQHF.

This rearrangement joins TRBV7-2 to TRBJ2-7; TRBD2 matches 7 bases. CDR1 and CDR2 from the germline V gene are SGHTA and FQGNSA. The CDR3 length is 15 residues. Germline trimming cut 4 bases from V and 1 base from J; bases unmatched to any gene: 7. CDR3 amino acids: CASSSSGLSSYEQYF. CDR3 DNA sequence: TGTGCCAGCAGCTCTAGCGGACTTTCTTCCTACGAGCAGTACTTC.

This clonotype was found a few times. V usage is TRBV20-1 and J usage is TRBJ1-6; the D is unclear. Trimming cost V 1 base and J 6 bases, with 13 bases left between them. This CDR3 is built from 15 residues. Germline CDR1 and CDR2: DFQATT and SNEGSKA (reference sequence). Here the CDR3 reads CSARGALGPNSPLHF. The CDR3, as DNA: TGCAGTGCTAGAGGAGCATTAGGACCTAATTCACCCCTCCACTTT.

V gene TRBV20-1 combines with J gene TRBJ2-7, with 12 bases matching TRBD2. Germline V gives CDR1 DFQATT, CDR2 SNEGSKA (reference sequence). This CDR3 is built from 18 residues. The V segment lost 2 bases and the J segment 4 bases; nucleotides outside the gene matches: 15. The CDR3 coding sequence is TGCAGTGCTAGAAATATCGTCCGGCTAGCGGGAGGGCTTTACGAGCAGTACTTC. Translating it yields CSARNIVRLAGGLYEQYF.

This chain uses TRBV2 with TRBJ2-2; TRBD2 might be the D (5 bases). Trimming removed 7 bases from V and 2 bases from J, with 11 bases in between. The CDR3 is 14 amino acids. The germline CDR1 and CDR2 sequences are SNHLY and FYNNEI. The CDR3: CASIASANTGELFF. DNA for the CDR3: TGTGCCAGCATAGCGTCAGCAAACACCGGGGAGCTGTTTTTT.

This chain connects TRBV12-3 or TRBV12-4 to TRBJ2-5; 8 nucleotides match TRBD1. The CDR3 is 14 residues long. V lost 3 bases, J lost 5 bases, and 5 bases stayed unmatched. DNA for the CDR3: TGTGCCAGCAGTTTGACAGGGGCAATGGAGACCCAGTACTTC. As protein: CASSLTGAMETQYF.

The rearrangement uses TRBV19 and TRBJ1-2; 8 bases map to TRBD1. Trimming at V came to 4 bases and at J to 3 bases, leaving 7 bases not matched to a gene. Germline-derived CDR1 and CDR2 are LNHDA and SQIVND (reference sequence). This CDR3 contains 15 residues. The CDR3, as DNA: TGTGCCAGTAGTACCCACGCGACAGGGGACTATGGCTACACCTTC. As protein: CASSTHATGDYGYTF.

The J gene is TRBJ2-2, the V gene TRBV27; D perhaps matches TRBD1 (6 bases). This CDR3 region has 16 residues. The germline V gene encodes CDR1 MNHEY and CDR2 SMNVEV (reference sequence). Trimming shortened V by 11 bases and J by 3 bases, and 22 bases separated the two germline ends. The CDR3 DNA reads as TGTGCCTCCAGTTTATTGAGGGGGAAGGACACCGGGGAGCTGTTTTTT. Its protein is CASSLLRGKDTGELFF.

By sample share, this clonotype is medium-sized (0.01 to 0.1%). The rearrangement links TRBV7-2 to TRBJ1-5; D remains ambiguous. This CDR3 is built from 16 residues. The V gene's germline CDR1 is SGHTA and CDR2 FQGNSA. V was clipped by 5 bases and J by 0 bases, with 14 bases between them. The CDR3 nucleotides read TGTGCCAGCAGCCTCCGGGGAGGGTATAGCAATCAGCCCCAGCATTTT. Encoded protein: CASSLRGGYSNQPQHF.

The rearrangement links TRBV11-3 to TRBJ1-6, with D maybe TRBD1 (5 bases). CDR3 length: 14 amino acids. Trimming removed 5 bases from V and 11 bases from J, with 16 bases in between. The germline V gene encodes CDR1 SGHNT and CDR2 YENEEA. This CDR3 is CASSPVLLGAPLHF. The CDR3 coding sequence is TGTGCCAGCAGCCCAGTGTTATTGGGGGCACCCCTCCACTTT.

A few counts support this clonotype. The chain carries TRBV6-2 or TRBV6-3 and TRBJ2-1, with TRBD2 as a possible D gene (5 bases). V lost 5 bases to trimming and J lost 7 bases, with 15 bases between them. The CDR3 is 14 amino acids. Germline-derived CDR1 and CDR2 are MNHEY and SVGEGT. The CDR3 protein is CASSGTGFLNEQFF. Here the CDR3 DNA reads TGTGCCAGCAGTGGAACGGGATTCTTGAATGAGCAGTTCTTC.

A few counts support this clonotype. CDR3 amino acids: CSARAPDRVTNQPQHF. In DNA, the CDR3 is TGCAGTGCTAGAGCCCCGGACAGGGTCACCAATCAGCCCCAGCATTTT. The genes are TRBV20-1 and TRBJ1-5; 8 bases agree with TRBD1. J gave up 3 bases and V 1 base, and 8 bases lay outside the gene matches. Germline assignment: CDR1 DFQATT and CDR2 SNEGSKA (reference sequence). The CDR3 contains 16 residues.

CDR3 amino acids: CASSMTGSPEAFF. In DNA form, the CDR3 reads TGTGCCAGCAGTATGACAGGGTCCCCTGAAGCTTTCTTT. The chain uses TRBV27 and TRBJ1-1, with 7 bases identical to TRBD1. The V segment lost 5 bases and the J segment 6 bases; nucleotides outside the gene matches: 6. CDR1 is MNHEY, CDR2 SMNVEV, per germline (reference sequence). The CDR3 covers 13 residues.

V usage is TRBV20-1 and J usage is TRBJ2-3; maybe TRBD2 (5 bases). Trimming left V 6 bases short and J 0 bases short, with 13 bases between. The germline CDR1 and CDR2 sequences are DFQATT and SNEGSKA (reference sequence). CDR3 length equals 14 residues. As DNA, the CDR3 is TGCAGTGCCATAGGACCGGGGAGCACAGATACGCAGTATTTT. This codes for CSAIGPGSTDTQYF.

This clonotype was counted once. The DNA of the CDR3 is TGCGCCAGCAGCTTTACCAGTTTGAACACTGAAGCTTTCTTT. This encodes CASSFTSLNTEAFF. This chain links TRBV5-1 with TRBJ1-1; D not certain. Germline V gives CDR1 SGHRS, CDR2 YFSETQ. Trimming pared 2 bases from V and 0 bases from J, leaving 8 bases between. The CDR3 runs to 14 residues.